This is a list of T cell receptor beta chains from one sample in a study of PD-1 blockade in mismatch repair-deficient tumors. Measured with immunoSEQ multiplex PCR; TCRdb has only the in-frame clones, and not every one. The top ten clones hold 12% of a sample with 120,000 or so clones, 88% of them seen once. The sample was peripheral blood, taken approximately 70 weeks after starting pembrolizumab. Every receptor here comes from an adult with mismatch repair-deficient cancer. CDR3s include the opening cysteine and the closing phenylalanine or tryptophan. The D gene is left open where the match is weak. The listing skips clone size in some rows; elsewhere it reads once, few, many or a size class.

clone size: .; D gene: TRBD2; J gene: TRBJ2-2; V gene: TRBV5-4; CDR3 protein: CASSSSRDYYTGELFF; CDR3 DNA: TGTGCCAGCAGCTCATCCCGGGACTACTACACCGGGGAGCTGTTTTTT
clone size: .; D gene: .; J gene: TRBJ1-4; V gene: TRBV6-6; CDR3 protein: CASTWGSTNEKLFF; CDR3 DNA: TGTGCCAGCACCTGGGGGAGCACTAATGAAAAACTGTTTTTT
clone size: .; D gene: .; J gene: TRBJ1-5; V gene: TRBV27; CDR3 protein: CASSLYGFSNQPQHF; CDR3 DNA: TGTGCCAGCAGTTTATACGGGTTTAGCAATCAGCCCCAGCATTTT
clone size: .; D gene: .; J gene: TRBJ2-3; V gene: TRBV5-5; CDR3 protein: CASRALDTQYF; CDR3 DNA: TGTGCCAGCAGGGCGCTAGATACGCAGTATTTT
clone size: few; D gene: TRBD2; J gene: TRBJ2-1; V gene: TRBV5-1; CDR3 protein: CASSSGLVGWPYNEQFF; CDR3 DNA: TGCGCCAGCAGCTCAGGACTAGTCGGTTGGCCCTACAATGAGCAGTTCTTC
clone size: .; D gene: TRBD1; J gene: TRBJ1-1; V gene: TRBV6-5; CDR3 protein: CASSYATGPSNTEAFF; CDR3 DNA: TGTGCCAGCAGTTACGCGACAGGGCCCTCGAACACTGAAGCTTTCTTT
clone size: once; D gene: TRBD1; J gene: TRBJ2-7; V gene: TRBV7-2; CDR3 protein: CASSSRDRGPVPHF; CDR3 DNA: TGTGCCAGCAGCTCCCGGGACAGGGGACCGGTTCCGCACTTC
clone size: .; D gene: TRBD1; J gene: TRBJ2-1; V gene: TRBV4-1; CDR3 protein: CASSQTDRASYNEQFF; CDR3 DNA: TGCGCCAGCAGCCAGACAGACAGGGCGTCCTACAATGAGCAGTTCTTC
clone size: .; D gene: .; J gene: TRBJ1-1; V gene: TRBV4-3; CDR3 protein: CASSQDIRGNNTEAFF; CDR3 DNA: TGCGCCAGCAGCCAAGACATCAGGGGTAATAACACTGAAGCTTTCTTT
clone size: .; D gene: .; J gene: TRBJ1-2; V gene: TRBV6-5; CDR3 protein: CASSYDVQDYGYTF; CDR3 DNA: TGTGCCAGCAGTTACGATGTACAGGACTATGGCTACACCTTC
clone size: few; D gene: .; J gene: TRBJ2-2; V gene: TRBV29-1; CDR3 protein: CSVYTGELFF; CDR3 DNA: TGCAGCGTTTACACCGGGGAGCTGTTTTTT
clone size: .; D gene: .; J gene: TRBJ2-3; V gene: TRBV7-9; CDR3 protein: CASSPRQGGSDTQYF; CDR3 DNA: TGTGCCAGCAGCCCAAGGCAGGGTGGGTCAGATACGCAGTATTTT
clone size: once; D gene: TRBD2; J gene: TRBJ2-7; V gene: TRBV6-5; CDR3 protein: CASSPGTSNEQYF; CDR3 DNA: TGTGCCAGCAGCCCCGGGACTAGCAACGAGCAGTACTTC
clone size: once; D gene: .; J gene: TRBJ2-4; V gene: TRBV6-5; CDR3 protein: CASSTDIFKNIQYF; CDR3 DNA: TGTGCCAGCAGTACGGACATATTTAAAAACATTCAGTACTTC
clone size: .; D gene: TRBD2; J gene: TRBJ2-3; V gene: TRBV5-1; CDR3 protein: CASSLTIPTSGIASTDTQYF; CDR3 DNA: TGCGCCAGCAGCTTGACGATCCCGACTAGCGGGATAGCCAGCACAGATACGCAGTATTTT
clone size: .; D gene: .; J gene: TRBJ2-2; V gene: TRBV25-1; CDR3 protein: CASSEDADTGELFF; CDR3 DNA: TGTGCCAGCAGTGAGGACGCAGACACCGGGGAGCTGTTTTTT
clone size: .; D gene: TRBD1; J gene: TRBJ2-2; V gene: TRBV29-1; CDR3 protein: CSVDWQGDTGELFF; CDR3 DNA: TGCAGCGTTGATTGGCAGGGGGACACCGGGGAGCTGTTTTTT
clone size: once; D gene: .; J gene: TRBJ2-3; V gene: TRBV27; CDR3 protein: CASSFSSAPDTQYF; CDR3 DNA: TGTGCCAGCAGTTTCTCCAGCGCTCCAGATACGCAGTATTTT
clone size: .; D gene: .; J gene: TRBJ2-7; V gene: TRBV21-1; CDR3 protein: CASSPGGSFGTDPYEQYF; CDR3 DNA: TGTGCCAGCAGCCCTGGGGGGTCTTTCGGGACAGACCCCTACGAGCAGTACTTC
clone size: once; D gene: .; J gene: TRBJ2-1; V gene: TRBV27; CDR3 protein: CASSLKAVLHNEQFF; CDR3 DNA: TGTGCCAGCAGTTTAAAAGCGGTTCTCCACAATGAGCAGTTCTTC
clone size: .; D gene: .; J gene: TRBJ1-1; V gene: TRBV5-6; CDR3 protein: CASSRGRFEAFF; CDR3 DNA: TGTGCCAGCAGTCGGGGACGGTTCGAAGCTTTCTTT
clone size: .; D gene: TRBD2; J gene: TRBJ2-3; V gene: TRBV15; CDR3 protein: CATSRAGRRETDTQYF; CDR3 DNA: TGTGCCACCAGCAGGGCGGGAAGGCGGGAGACAGATACGCAGTATTTT
clone size: .; D gene: TRBD1; J gene: TRBJ2-2; V gene: TRBV9; CDR3 protein: CASSVTRGRAGELFF; CDR3 DNA: TGTGCCAGCAGCGTAACCAGGGGGCGCGCCGGGGAGCTGTTTTTT
clone size: .; D gene: TRBD2; J gene: TRBJ2-3; V gene: TRBV7-9; CDR3 protein: CASSLVRTSSADTQYF; CDR3 DNA: TGTGCCAGCAGCTTAGTGCGGACTAGTAGCGCAGATACGCAGTATTTT
clone size: .; D gene: .; J gene: TRBJ2-2; V gene: TRBV2; CDR3 protein: CASKDPANTGELFF; CDR3 DNA: TGTGCCAGTAAAGACCCAGCAAACACCGGGGAGCTGTTTTTT
clone size: .; D gene: TRBD2; J gene: TRBJ2-7; V gene: TRBV19; CDR3 protein: CASSITSGRAYEQYF; CDR3 DNA: TGTGCCAGTAGTATAACTAGCGGGAGGGCCTACGAGCAGTACTTC
clone size: .; D gene: TRBD1; J gene: TRBJ2-7; V gene: TRBV12-5; CDR3 protein: CASGHDRGSYEQYF; CDR3 DNA: TGTGCTAGTGGGCACGACAGGGGATCCTACGAGCAGTACTTC
clone size: .; D gene: .; J gene: TRBJ1-1; V gene: TRBV5-1; CDR3 protein: CASSSYRVGNTEAFF; CDR3 DNA: TGCGCCAGCAGCTCTTACAGGGTGGGGAACACTGAAGCTTTCTTT
clone size: .; D gene: .; J gene: TRBJ1-1; V gene: TRBV4-1; CDR3 protein: CASSQKYHQGWNTEAFF; CDR3 DNA: TGCGCCAGCAGCCAAAAATATCACCAGGGGTGGAACACTGAAGCTTTCTTT
clone size: .; D gene: TRBD2; J gene: TRBJ2-7; V gene: TRBV6-6; CDR3 protein: CASSYSAGGSYEQYF; CDR3 DNA: TGTGCCAGCAGTTACTCGGCGGGAGGCTCATACGAGCAGTACTTC
clone size: .; D gene: TRBD1; J gene: TRBJ2-5; V gene: TRBV7-9; CDR3 protein: CASSPRQGFYQETQYF; CDR3 DNA: TGTGCCAGCAGCCCCCGACAGGGGTTTTACCAAGAGACCCAGTACTTC
clone size: .; D gene: TRBD1; J gene: TRBJ2-7; V gene: TRBV27; CDR3 protein: CASSLLGQEIAYEQYF; CDR3 DNA: TGTGCCAGCAGTTTATTGGGACAGGAGATAGCCTACGAGCAGTACTTC
clone size: .; D gene: TRBD2; J gene: TRBJ2-3; V gene: TRBV30; CDR3 protein: CAWSGLATDTQYF; CDR3 DNA: TGTGCCTGGAGTGGACTAGCTACAGATACGCAGTATTTT
clone size: .; D gene: .; J gene: TRBJ2-7; V gene: TRBV15; CDR3 protein: CATSTRQMGAFEQYF; CDR3 DNA: TGTGCCACCAGCACCAGACAAATGGGGGCCTTCGAGCAGTACTTC
clone size: .; D gene: .; J gene: TRBJ1-5; V gene: TRBV27; CDR3 protein: CASSLGVGNQPQHF; CDR3 DNA: TGTGCCAGCAGTTTAGGGGTTGGCAATCAGCCCCAGCATTTT
clone size: .; D gene: .; J gene: TRBJ2-2; V gene: TRBV7-9; CDR3 protein: CASSSGAGGELFF; CDR3 DNA: TGTGCCAGCAGCTCCGGGGCTGGTGGGGAGCTGTTTTTT